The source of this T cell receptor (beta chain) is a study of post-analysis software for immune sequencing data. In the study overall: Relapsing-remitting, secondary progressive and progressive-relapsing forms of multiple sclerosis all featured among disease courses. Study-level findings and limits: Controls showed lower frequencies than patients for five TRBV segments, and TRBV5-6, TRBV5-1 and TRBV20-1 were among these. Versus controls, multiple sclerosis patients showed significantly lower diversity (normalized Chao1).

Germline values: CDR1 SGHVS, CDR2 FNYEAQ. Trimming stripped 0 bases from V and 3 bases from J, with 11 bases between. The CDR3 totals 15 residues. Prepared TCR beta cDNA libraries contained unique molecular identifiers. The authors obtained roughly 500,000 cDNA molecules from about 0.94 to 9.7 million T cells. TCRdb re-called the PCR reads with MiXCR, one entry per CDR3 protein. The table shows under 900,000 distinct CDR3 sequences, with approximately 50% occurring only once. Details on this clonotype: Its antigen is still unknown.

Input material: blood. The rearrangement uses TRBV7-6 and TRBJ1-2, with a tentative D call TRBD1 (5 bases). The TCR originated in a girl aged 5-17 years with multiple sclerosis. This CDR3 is CASSLAPGGDYGYTF. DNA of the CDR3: TGTGCCAGCAGCTTAGCGCCGGGAGGGGACTATGGCTACACCTTC.